A single sample is the source of the 27 T cell receptor beta chains below, sequenced in a study of T cell changes during pregnancy in multiple sclerosis. Assay: immunoSEQ multiplex PCR; the TCRdb copy retains only in-frame clones and omits some. This sample has about 58,000 clones, with about 90% found just once. The sequencing here drew on CD4+ T cells from peripheral blood mononuclear cells, taken after pregnancy. The receptors derive from a female donor in good health, enrolled as a control in a pregnancy study.

The chain joins TRBV6-5 to TRBJ2-1; 13 bases match TRBD2. Germline CDR1 and CDR2: MNHEY and SVGAGI. The CDR3 consists of 13 residues. V shed 7 bases, J shed 14 bases, and the junction held 8 bases outside the gene matches. The CDR3 loop reads CASTRLAGGPKFF. The CDR3 DNA reads TGTGCCAGCACCAGACTAGCGGGGGGCCCGAAGTTCTTC.

The chain is built from TRBV7-2 and TRBJ1-2; TRBD1 matches 9 bases. V gave up 5 bases and J gave up 6 bases; unmatched junction bases: 4. This CDR3 comprises 13 residues. Germline CDR1 and CDR2: SGHTA and FQGNSA. Here the CDR3 DNA reads TGTGCCAGCAGCCCTACAGGGGGCAATGGCTACACCTTC. It yields the protein CASSPTGGNGYTF.

J is TRBJ1-1 and V is TRBV6-6; 8 nucleotides align to TRBD1. The CDR3 is made up of 13 amino acids. The V and J ends lost 4 bases and 11 bases, in that order; junction bases with no gene match: 9. Looked up from germline, CDR1 is MNHNY and CDR2 is SVGAGI (reference sequence). CDR3 in DNA: TGTGCCAGCAGTTCGCAGGGGGCGAAGGACGCTTTCTTT. This sequence encodes CASSSQGAKDAFF.

The chain links TRBV9 to TRBJ1-6; the D gene is possibly TRBD1 (6 bases). Germline-derived CDR1 and CDR2 are SGDLS and YYNGEE. The CDR3 runs to 17 residues. V was pared by 4 bases and J by 7 bases, with 21 bases between. CDR3 coding DNA: TGTGCCAGCAGCCCTAGGGGGGGTAACCCCCCAAATTCACCCCTCCACTTT. This encodes CASSPRGGNPPNSPLHF. The entire variable domain, with the rest obtained from reference TRBV9 and TRBJ1-6, is as follows: DSGVTQTPKHLITATGQRVTLRCSPRSGDLSVYWYQQSLDQGLQFLIQYYNGEERAKGNILERFSAQQFPDLHSELNLSSLELGDSALYFCASSPRGGNPPNSPLHFGNGTRLTVT.

This clone was detected once. CDR3 bases: TGCGCCAGCAGCTTGGGCGGCGGACAGGCTTACACAGATACGCAGTATTTT. It codes for CASSLGGGQAYTDTQYF. The genes are TRBV5-1 and TRBJ2-3, with 7 bases identical to TRBD1. Looked up from germline, CDR1 is SGHRS and CDR2 is YFSETQ. This CDR3 has 17 residues. V lost 0 bases to trimming and J lost 2 bases; unmatched junction nucleotides: 9.

V is TRBV29-1 and J is TRBJ1-2; 7 nucleotides line up with TRBD1. J was trimmed by 7 bases and V by 6 bases; bases with no gene match: 8. The CDR3 is 12 amino acids. Looked up from germline, CDR1 is SQVTM and CDR2 is ANQGSEA. The CDR3 loop reads CSVGDSVPGYTF. For the CDR3, the DNA is TGCAGCGTAGGGGACAGCGTCCCTGGCTACACCTTC.

V and J are TRBV4-2 and TRBJ2-1, with 10 nucleotides matching TRBD2. This CDR3 is built from 16 residues. Germline V CDR1 and CDR2: LGHNA, YNFKEQ. With V trimmed by 2 bases and J by 5 bases, 6 bases remained unmatched. In DNA form, the CDR3 reads TGTGCCAGCAGCCAAAGAGGGACTAGCGCCCACAATGAGCAGTTCTTC. Its translation: CASSQRGTSAHNEQFF.

The genes are TRBV7-9 and TRBJ1-3; D unclear. Deletions cut 5 bases from V and 0 bases from J, with 14 bases between. Germline CDR1 and CDR2: SEHNR and FQNEAQ (reference sequence). The CDR3 has 16 residues. The CDR3 loop is CASSLMGTLSGNTIYF. Here the CDR3 DNA reads TGTGCCAGCAGCCTAATGGGCACTCTCTCTGGAAACACCATATATTTT.

This rearrangement joins TRBV6-5 to TRBJ2-7; 8 bases fit TRBD1. V shed 5 bases, J shed 2 bases, and the junction held 2 bases outside the gene matches. CDR3 length: 13 amino acids. In germline, CDR1 is MNHEY, CDR2 SVGAGI. CDR3 sequence: CASSRQGTYEQYF. DNA of the CDR3: TGTGCCAGCAGTCGACAGGGGACCTACGAGCAGTACTTC.

In its sample, this clone was seen a few times. The rearrangement links TRBV30 to TRBJ1-1; D is ambiguous. Per germline, CDR1 GTSNPN and CDR2 SVGIG (reference sequence). Trimming removed 1 base from V and 1 base from J, with 10 bases in between. The CDR3 is 14 residues long. Here the CDR3 DNA reads TGTGCCTGGAGTGCAGGACGGGGGAACACTGAAGCTTTCTTT. Amino acid sequence: CAWSAGRGNTEAFF.

This clone was seen just once. The rearrangement uses TRBV7-2 and TRBJ1-2; TRBD1 aligns across 9 bases. The V gene end was trimmed by 5 bases and the J gene end by 7 bases; junction bases not matched to a gene: 8. The CDR3 is made up of 14 amino acids. Germline V lookup: CDR1 SGHTA, CDR2 FQGNSA. The CDR3 region is CASSAKGQGGGYTF. The DNA of the CDR3 is TGTGCCAGCAGCGCAAAGGGACAGGGAGGTGGCTACACCTTC.

This sequence joins TRBV6-5 and TRBJ2-3; 9 bases line up with TRBD2. The CDR3 length is 14 residues. Germline lookup yields CDR1 MNHEY and CDR2 SVGAGI. V lost 6 bases, J lost 3 bases, and 4 bases stayed unmatched. CDR3 residues: CASSPSGVTDTQYF. The DNA for the CDR3 is TGTGCCAGCAGCCCTAGCGGGGTGACAGATACGCAGTATTTT.

The chain has TRBV4-3 and TRBJ2-4; tentative D call: TRBD1 (6 bases). Trimming took off 3 bases at V and 3 bases at J, with 12 bases between the two ends. The CDR3 totals 15 residues. CDR1 LGHNA and CDR2 YSLEER come from the germline V gene. The CDR3 spells CASSQGARVKNIQYF. The CDR3 DNA reads as TGCGCCAGCAGCCAGGGGGCGCGGGTCAAAAACATTCAGTACTTC.

The chain links TRBV19 to TRBJ2-5, with D maybe TRBD2 (6 bases). Trimming shortened V by 5 bases and J by 2 bases, and 18 bases separated the two germline ends. The germline V gene encodes CDR1 LNHDA and CDR2 SQIVND (reference sequence). The CDR3 is 16 residues long. The CDR3 DNA follows: TGTGCCAGTAGTTTCCTCGGGGGTGTAAAACAAGAGACCCAGTACTTC. This gives the protein CASSFLGGVKQETQYF. Together with reference TRBV19 and TRBJ2-5, the CDR3 gives the full variable domain: DGGITQSPKYLFRKEGQNVTLSCEQNLNHDAMYWYRQDPGQGLRLIYYSQIVNDFQKGDIAEGYSVSREKKESFPLTVTSAQKNPTAFYLCASSFLGGVKQETQYFGPGTRLLVL.

This clone was found once. For the CDR3, the DNA is TGTGCCATAGGGGATGGGACAGGCGGGAACACTGAAGCTTTCTTT. As protein: CAIGDGTGGNTEAFF. The rearrangement joins TRBV10-3 to TRBJ1-1, with TRBD1 identical over 8 bases. Germline assignment: CDR1 ENHRY and CDR2 SYGVKD. The length of the CDR3 is 15 residues. The junction had 10 bases not matched to a gene; V was cut back by 9 bases and J by 1 base.

The J gene is TRBJ1-1, the V gene TRBV18; TRBD1 might be the D (6 bases). The CDR3 totals 17 residues. Trimming stripped 2 bases from V and 4 bases from J, with 20 bases between. Germline assignment: CDR1 KGHSH and CDR2 LQKENI. The CDR3 nucleotides read TGTGCCAGCTCACCATCGCAGGACAGAGTTCGATCCACTGAAGCTTTCTTT. Protein: CASSPSQDRVRSTEAFF.

CDR3 DNA sequence: TGTGCCAGCATTAACCTGGGGGCCTTCGGAGGCTACACCTTC. This translates into CASINLGAFGGYTF. This chain joins TRBV6-1 and TRBJ1-2, with TRBD1 as a possible D gene (6 bases). The CDR3 extends over 14 amino acids. Trimming left V 7 bases short and J 8 bases short, with 20 bases between. Germline V CDR1 and CDR2: MNHNS, SASEGT.

This clone was detected a few times. The CDR3 DNA reads as TGTGCCAGCTCACAACAGGGGATAAACACTGAAGCTTTCTTT. This encodes CASSQQGINTEAFF. J is TRBJ1-1 and V is TRBV18; TRBD1 agrees at 7 bases. V gave up 4 bases and J gave up 2 bases; unmatched junction bases: 4. CDR1 is KGHSH, CDR2 LQKENI, per germline. The CDR3 runs to 14 residues.

This chain links TRBV6-6 with TRBJ2-2; D is unresolved. V lost 4 bases to trimming and J lost 5 bases, with 8 bases between them. The CDR3 contains 13 residues. Germline lookup yields CDR1 MNHNY and CDR2 SVGAGI (reference sequence). In DNA form, the CDR3 reads TGTGCCAGCAGTTCAACAGTTACCGGGGAGCTGTTTTTT. This codes for CASSSTVTGELFF.

V gene TRBV5-1 combines with J gene TRBJ1-2; D is undetermined. Germline values: CDR1 SGHRS, CDR2 YFSETQ. The CDR3 sequence is 14 residues long. Trimming took 4 bases from V and 7 from J, leaving 17 bases between them. This CDR3 is CASSIRRESGGYTF. Here the CDR3 DNA reads TGCGCCAGCAGCATCAGACGGGAATCGGGTGGCTACACCTTC. The full variable domain, completed using reference TRBV5-1 and TRBJ1-2, is KAGVTQTPRYLIKTRGQQVTLSCSPISGHRSVSWYQQTPGQGLQFLFEYFSETQRNKGNFPGRFSGRQFSNSRSEMNVSTLELGDSALYLCASSIRRESGGYTFGSGTRLTVV.

CDR3 protein: CASSTGTFWEKLFF. The CDR3 DNA reads as TGTGCCAGCAGCACAGGGACATTCTGGGAAAAACTGTTTTTT. This chain connects TRBV5-6 to TRBJ1-4; D possibly corresponds to TRBD1 (6 bases). The CDR3 totals 14 residues. Trimming stripped 4 bases from V and 8 bases from J, with 15 bases between. Looked up from germline, CDR1 is SGHDT and CDR2 is YYEEEE.

The chain links TRBV5-1 to TRBJ2-2; perhaps TRBD1 as D (5 bases). V lost 4 bases and J 0 bases, leaving 13 bases between the germline ends. There are 16 residues in the CDR3. In germline, CDR1 is SGHRS, CDR2 YFSETQ. The CDR3 coding sequence is TGCGCCAGCAGCCCTATAGGGGTTGCGAACACCGGGGAGCTGTTTTTT. This gives the protein CASSPIGVANTGELFF.

This chain joins TRBV7-7 and TRBJ2-5; the D gene is possibly TRBD2 (6 bases). The germline CDR1 and CDR2 sequences are SSHAT and FNYEAQ (reference sequence). The CDR3 is 16 amino acids. Trimming pared 1 base from V and 1 base from J, leaving 13 bases between. The CDR3 coding sequence is TGTGCCAGCAGCTTAGGGAGGGTTATCCGCCAAGAGACCCAGTACTTC. The encoded protein is CASSLGRVIRQETQYF.

The chain carries TRBV5-1 and TRBJ2-1, with 11 nucleotides matching TRBD2. This CDR3 has 16 residues. Germline trimming cut 3 bases from V and 10 bases from J; bases unmatched to any gene: 12. The germline V gene encodes CDR1 SGHRS and CDR2 YFSETQ. The CDR3 DNA sequence: TGCGCCAGCAGCTCTCTCGGAGTAGCGGGGGGGAAAGAGCAGTTCTTC. Translated: CASSSLGVAGGKEQFF.

The chain couples TRBV19 to TRBJ1-1, with 8 positions matching TRBD1. The junction had 4 bases not matched to a gene; V was cut back by 4 bases and J by 0 bases. Germline-derived CDR1 and CDR2 are LNHDA and SQIVND (reference sequence). This CDR3 is 15 amino acids long. The DNA for the CDR3 is TGTGCCAGTAGTACCGGGACAGGCTTGAACACTGAAGCTTTCTTT. The encoded protein is CASSTGTGLNTEAFF. The variable domain in full, completed from reference TRBV19 and TRBJ1-1, reads DGGITQSPKYLFRKEGQNVTLSCEQNLNHDAMYWYRQDPGQGLRLIYYSQIVNDFQKGDIAEGYSVSREKKESFPLTVTSAQKNPTAFYLCASSTGTGLNTEAFFGQGTRLTVV.

This rearrangement joins TRBV27 to TRBJ2-2; D is undetermined. The germline CDR1 and CDR2 sequences are MNHEY and SMNVEV (reference sequence). V lost 5 bases to trimming and J lost 5 bases, with 15 bases between them. The CDR3 loop spans 15 amino acids. This CDR3 reads CASSPFEVGTGELFF. DNA of the CDR3: TGTGCCAGCAGTCCCTTCGAGGTTGGGACCGGGGAGCTGTTTTTT.

The chain recombines TRBV19 with TRBJ2-3; the match to TRBD1 covers 7 bases. V gave up 1 base and J gave up 4 bases; unmatched junction bases: 8. In germline, CDR1 is LNHDA, CDR2 SQIVND (reference sequence). This CDR3 contains 16 residues. CDR3 DNA: TGTGCCAGTAGTATAGGGGCCAGGGGGATCTCAGATACGCAGTATTTT. Its protein product is CASSIGARGISDTQYF.